This TCR beta chain was captured in a study of early T cells in non-severe SARS-CoV-2 infection. Looking at the study overall: Unsorted whole-blood RNA was sequenced in bulk, leaving chains unpaired.

This clonotype appeared many times. What it recognizes is unknown. The study, taken as a whole, reports: CD4 and private specificities were missed by VDJdb matching, which favored anti-spike CD8 responses.

Unique molecular identifiers were attached to individual cDNA molecules. TCRdb fed the 5' RACE reads into MiXCR, producing one record per CDR3 protein. The data show around 35,000 distinct CDR3 sequences, with roughly 5.7% seen just once and roughly 5% held by the top ten. CDR3 length equals 14 residues. Germline trimming cut 6 bases from V and 0 bases from J; bases unmatched to any gene: 5. Germline values: CDR1 MNHEY, CDR2 SVGAGI. Specimen: whole blood. The gene calls are TRBV6-5 and TRBJ2-7; TRBD1 agrees at 7 bases. The TCR sequence derives from an adult who was a healthcare worker with PCR-confirmed SARS-CoV-2 infection or an uninfected control (not recorded which). CDR3 residues: CASSRQGFSYEQYF. The CDR3 bases are TGTGCCAGCAGCAGACAGGGATTCTCCTACGAGCAGTACTTC.